Below are 19 T cell receptor beta chains sequenced from a single sample in a study of post-analysis software for immune sequencing data. Overall study findings and caveats: TRBV5-6, TRBV5-1 and TRBV20-1 belonged to a set of roughly five TRBV segments that were more frequent in patients than controls.

Unique molecular identifiers were built into the TCR beta cDNA libraries. MiXCR, run by TCRdb on the PCR reads, gives a single entry per CDR3 protein. Found here are about 820,000 distinct CDR3 sequences, approximately 50% of them singletons; the top ten hold approximately 4.5%. Which antigens these TCRs recognize remains unknown. Material: blood. The receptors shown here come from a girl between 10 and 17 years old with multiple sclerosis.

The rearrangement joins TRBV28 to TRBJ1-2, with a tentative D call TRBD1 (6 bases). CDR1 is MDHEN and CDR2 is SYDVKM in the germline V gene. The CDR3 covers 14 residues. Trimming cost V 6 bases and J 10 bases, with 21 bases left between them. The CDR3 coding sequence is TGTGCCAGCAGCCGAGGGACACCCGAGTTTGCCTACACCTTC. It translates to CASSRGTPEFAYTF.

The chain recombines TRBV6-5 with TRBJ2-1; 8 bases align to TRBD2. Germline V gene sequence: CDR1 MNHEY, CDR2 SVGAGI. There are 15 residues in the CDR3. V was pared by 6 bases and J by 7 bases, with 11 bases of the junction left unmatched. CDR3 nucleotide sequence: TGTGCCAGCAGACCCCCGATTAGCGGGATGAATGAGCAGTTCTTC. Translating gives CASRPPISGMNEQFF.

The J gene is TRBJ2-5, the V gene TRBV15, with 10 bases fitting TRBD2. The CDR3 spans 13 residues. The ends lost 6 bases at V and 4 bases at J; junction bases unmatched: 2. CDR1 is LNHNV and CDR2 is YYDKDF in the germline V gene (reference sequence). The CDR3 coding sequence is TGTGCCACCAGGTTAGCGGGAGGAGAGACCCAGTACTTC. Its protein product is CATRLAGGETQYF.

The V gene is TRBV12-3 or TRBV12-4, the J gene TRBJ2-1; D gene unclear. Trimming shortened V by 5 bases and J by 6 bases, and 8 bases separated the two germline ends. This CDR3 is built from 12 residues. CDR3 sequence reads: CASSTISNEQFF. The CDR3 DNA reads as TGTGCCAGCAGTACGATTAGCAATGAGCAGTTCTTC.

This clonotype has a handful of counts. J is TRBJ2-4 and V is TRBV3-1, with 14 bases fitting TRBD2. Gene TRBJ2-7 matches the end of the DNA better, so the J call may be wrong. Per germline, CDR1 LGHDT and CDR2 YNNKEL (reference sequence). The CDR3 consists of 14 residues. CDR3 protein: CASSYGTSGGEQYF. The CDR3 DNA reads as TGTGCCAGCAGCTACGGGACTAGCGGGGGCGAGCAGTACTTC.

This clonotype occurred a few times. V gene TRBV20-1 combines with J gene TRBJ2-1; 11 bases are a match to TRBD2. Trimming took 5 bases from V and 8 from J; bases not matched to a gene: 8. This CDR3 region has 14 residues. Germline CDR1 and CDR2: DFQATT and SNEGSKA (reference sequence). The CDR3 sequence is CSALGLAVADEQFF. The CDR3 region has the DNA TGCAGTGCTCTGGGACTAGCGGTTGCGGATGAGCAGTTCTTC.

V and J are TRBV10-3 and TRBJ2-7, with TRBD2 identical over 9 bases. Germline V gene data show CDR1 as ENHRY and CDR2 as SYGVKD. The V and J ends lost 3 bases and 6 bases, in that order; junction bases with no gene match: 12. CDR3 length: 16 amino acids. Here the CDR3 DNA reads TGTGCCATCAGTGAATACGCGGGAGGGCCTTTTGGCGAGCAGTACTTC. Translating it yields CAISEYAGGPFGEQYF.

At least ten counts were recorded for this clonotype. The chain carries TRBV20-1 and TRBJ2-5; 10 nucleotides agree with TRBD2. V dropped 2 bases and J dropped 4; count of bases not matched to a gene: 1. This CDR3 contains 13 residues. Germline V gives CDR1 DFQATT, CDR2 SNEGSKA (reference sequence). The CDR3 reads CSARLAGVETQYF. The CDR3 bases are TGCAGTGCTAGACTAGCGGGAGTAGAGACCCAGTACTTC.

The chain has TRBV29-1 and TRBJ2-1; weak D call: TRBD2 (6 bases). The V gene lost 5 bases and the J gene lost 6 bases, with 14 bases spanning the gap. CDR1 is SQVTM, CDR2 ANQGSEA, per germline. The CDR3 is made up of 13 amino acids. The CDR3 protein is CSVKRDSSNEQFF. CDR3 sequence (DNA): TGCAGCGTTAAAAGGGACTCTTCCAATGAGCAGTTCTTC.

There are a few counts of this clonotype. The V gene is TRBV7-3, the J gene TRBJ2-1; possible D gene TRBD1, 6 bases. Germline V gene sequence: CDR1 SGHTA, CDR2 FQGTGA. Trimming removed 6 bases from V and 0 bases from J, with 15 bases in between. This CDR3 spans 16 amino acids. The CDR3 DNA reads as TGTGCCAGCAGACCCGGGACAACGTCCTCCTACAATGAGCAGTTCTTC. Amino acids: CASRPGTTSSYNEQFF.

The J gene is TRBJ2-4, the V gene TRBV14; D call uncertain. Germline V gives CDR1 SGHDN, CDR2 FVKESK. This CDR3 has 16 residues. V dropped 1 base and J dropped 0 bases, with 10 bases sitting between them. The CDR3 here is CASSQGDLLAKNIQYF. The CDR3 DNA is TGTGCCAGCAGCCAAGGGGATCTACTAGCCAAAAACATTCAGTACTTC.

The CDR3 bases are TGTGTCATAAGAGCGGGAGTGGAAAATGAGCAGTTCTTC. It codes for CVIRAGVENEQFF. This chain uses TRBV10-3 with TRBJ2-1; 8 positions match TRBD2. The germline CDR1 and CDR2 sequences are ENHRY and SYGVKD. The CDR3 spans 13 residues.

This clonotype was seen more than once but under ten times. The chain combines TRBV6-4 with TRBJ2-3; 9 bases align to TRBD2. Germline CDR1 reads MRHNA; CDR2 reads SNTAGT. This CDR3 region has 16 residues. V dropped 3 bases and J dropped 4; count of bases not matched to a gene: 8. The CDR3 loop reads CASSDSSGGKADTQYF. DNA of the CDR3: TGTGCCAGCAGTGATAGTAGCGGGGGTAAGGCAGATACGCAGTATTTT.

This clonotype was counted a few times. This sequence joins TRBV5-6 and TRBJ2-3; 8 bases match TRBD2. Losses at the gene ends were 5 bases for V and 8 bases for J; bases not matched to a gene: 10. The germline V gene has CDR1 SGHDT and CDR2 YYEEEE. The CDR3 runs to 14 residues. CDR3 loop: CASSPSGRGVTQYF. The CDR3 nucleotides are TGTGCCAGCAGTCCGTCTGGGCGGGGGGTTACGCAGTATTTT.

The rearrangement uses TRBV5-4 and TRBJ2-7; D is tentatively TRBD1 or TRBD2 (5 bases each). In germline, CDR1 is SGHNT, CDR2 YYREEE (reference sequence). V was clipped by 4 bases and J by 5 bases, with 16 bases between them. CDR3 length: 14 amino acids. CDR3 amino acids: CASSPRGLGHEQYF. The CDR3 region has the DNA TGTGCCAGCAGCCCCCGGGGCTTAGGACACGAGCAGTACTTC. The full variable domain, completed using reference TRBV5-4 and TRBJ2-7, is ETGVTQSPTHLIKTRGQQVTLRCSSQSGHNTVSWYQQALGQGPQFIFQYYREEENGRGNFPPRFSGLQFPNYSSELNVNALELDDSALYLCASSPRGLGHEQYFGPGTRLTVT.

In its sample, this clonotype was seen a few times. The CDR3 region has the DNA TGTGCCAGCAGGACTCTCTCTGGGGCCAACGTCCTGACTTTC. The encoded protein is CASRTLSGANVLTF. The chain carries TRBV7-9 and TRBJ2-6; D call uncertain. Trimming removed 6 bases from V and 0 bases from J, with 6 bases in between. The germline V gene encodes CDR1 SEHNR and CDR2 FQNEAQ (reference sequence). The CDR3 covers 14 residues.

The gene calls are TRBV5-1 and TRBJ2-5; 10 nucleotides match TRBD2. J lost 2 bases, V lost 3 bases, and 4 bases had no gene match. Germline CDR1 SGHRS, CDR2 YFSETQ. There are 15 residues in the CDR3. The CDR3 sequence is CASSSGLAAQETQYF. The CDR3, as DNA: TGCGCCAGCAGCTCCGGACTAGCGGCTCAAGAGACCCAGTACTTC.

This clonotype was seen just once. The rearrangement joins TRBV4-2 to TRBJ2-7; 9 bases align to TRBD1. With V trimmed by 2 bases and J by 2 bases, 13 bases remained unmatched. The CDR3 is 18 residues long. Germline V CDR1 and CDR2: LGHNA, YNFKEQ. CDR3 DNA: TGTGCCAGCAGCCAAAGGAGCGGAGGACAGGGGCTAACCTACGAGCAGTACTTC. It translates to CASSQRSGGQGLTYEQYF.

This clonotype has more than one count but fewer than ten. The V and J genes are TRBV11-1 and TRBJ2-2, with D uncertain. V was trimmed by 7 bases and J by 2 bases, leaving 11 bases between them. Germline V gene lookup returns CDR1 SGHAT and CDR2 FQDESV (reference sequence). The CDR3 has 14 amino acids. The CDR3 protein is CASTSRSNTGELFF. The CDR3 region has the DNA TGTGCCAGCACAAGCCGTTCCAACACCGGGGAGCTGTTTTTT.